The 26 T cell receptor beta chains in this list originate from one sample, sequenced in a study of T cell responses to AZD1222 COVID-19 vaccine. The data were produced by immunoSEQ multiplex PCR, yet TCRdb's version contains in-frame clones alone and is incomplete. The data contain around 120,000 clones, approximately 85% of them seen just once; the ten biggest clones take up more than 3%. This specimen consisted of peripheral blood, obtained on day 0 of MenACWY control vaccination. Receptors originate from an adult in good health.

The chain has TRBV3-1 (or the pseudogene TRBV3-2) and TRBJ1-5, with TRBD1 identical over 9 bases. The CDR3 runs 14 residues. Germline V gives CDR1 LGHDT, CDR2 YNNKEL (reference sequence). Trimming at V came to 4 bases and at J to 4 bases, leaving 2 bases not matched to a gene. The CDR3 nucleotides read TGTGCCAGCAGCCGACAGGGGGGAAATCAGCCCCAGCATTTT. It encodes CASSRQGGNQPQHF.

This clone was detected only once. The chain links TRBV11-2 to TRBJ1-1; 7 nucleotides line up with TRBD1. CDR1 SGHAT and CDR2 FQNNGV come from the germline V gene. The CDR3 has 15 amino acids. V lost 4 bases to trimming and J lost 2 bases; unmatched junction nucleotides: 7. CDR3 in DNA: TGTGCCAGCAGCTATGAGACAGGGATCAACACTGAAGCTTTCTTT. Its protein product is CASSYETGINTEAFF.

The V gene is TRBV4-1, the J gene TRBJ1-2; 10 bases are shared with TRBD1. Germline V gives CDR1 MGHRA, CDR2 YSYEKL. The V and J ends lost 2 bases and 4 bases, in that order; junction bases with no gene match: 4. The CDR3 runs to 15 residues. CDR3: CASSQPGQGIYGYTF. Written as DNA, the CDR3 is TGCGCCAGCAGCCAACCGGGACAGGGGATCTATGGCTACACCTTC.

The chain links TRBV3-1 (or the pseudogene TRBV3-2) to TRBJ2-4; D is possibly TRBD1 (5 bases). The CDR3 covers 14 residues. Trimming left V 4 bases short and J 0 bases short, with 7 bases between. Germline values: CDR1 LGHDT, CDR2 YNNKEL (reference sequence). In DNA form, the CDR3 reads TGTGCCAGCAGCCCGACAGCAGCCAAAAACATTCAGTACTTC. This codes for CASSPTAAKNIQYF.

The chain employs TRBV29-1 and TRBJ1-1; 7 nucleotides match TRBD1. This CDR3 is 15 amino acids long. Germline CDR1 reads SQVTM; CDR2 reads ANQGSEA. V dropped 2 bases and J dropped 5; count of bases not matched to a gene: 11. In DNA form, the CDR3 reads TGCAGCGTTGAACGCGGGGGGACAGCGGGGACTGAAGCTTTCTTT. It encodes CSVERGGTAGTEAFF. Full variable domain (remainder filled in from reference TRBV29-1 and TRBJ1-1): SAVISQKPSRDICQRGTSLTIQCQVDSQVTMMFWYRQQPGQSLTLIATANQGSEATYESGFVIDKFPISRPNLTFSTLTVSNMSPEDSSIYLCSVERGGTAGTEAFFGQGTRLTVV.

The rearrangement links TRBV6-1 to TRBJ2-7; a weak D match, TRBD1 (6 bases). Germline CDR1 and CDR2: MNHNS and SASEGT. This CDR3 has 15 residues. Trimming took off 1 base at V and 3 bases at J, with 13 bases between the two ends. CDR3 sequence (DNA): TGTGCCAGCAGTGAAGGCAGGGGATCCTTCTACGAGCAGTACTTC. Protein: CASSEGRGSFYEQYF.

The rearrangement links TRBV2 to TRBJ2-7; D not certain. CDR1 and CDR2 from the germline V gene are SNHLY and FYNNEI. Trimming pared 7 bases from V and 0 bases from J, leaving 19 bases between. The CDR3 sequence is 16 residues long. The CDR3 bases are TGTGCCAGCACCCCTTCCGGTGGGCGGCACTCCTACGAGCAGTACTTC. It yields the protein CASTPSGGRHSYEQYF.

This chain joins TRBV4-2 and TRBJ1-6, with D unresolved. The germline CDR1 and CDR2 sequences are LGHNA and YNFKEQ. Trimming removed 1 base from V and 14 bases from J, with 12 bases in between. CDR3 length: 13 residues. In DNA form, the CDR3 reads TGTGCCAGCAGCCAAGCAGTTTGGCGTACCCTCCACTTT. This codes for CASSQAVWRTLHF.

The rearrangement joins TRBV7-7 to TRBJ2-5; D unclear. Trimming left V 5 bases short and J 5 bases short, with 9 bases between. Germline CDR1 SSHAT, CDR2 FNYEAQ (reference sequence). This CDR3 has 12 amino acids. CDR3 region: CASSPVGETQYF. In nucleotides, the CDR3 is TGTGCCAGCAGCCCAGTGGGGGAGACCCAGTACTTC.

Only a few counts were recorded for this clone. This rearrangement joins TRBV5-1 to TRBJ2-2; unclear D gene. Germline-derived CDR1 and CDR2 are SGHRS and YFSETQ. V lost 1 base to trimming and J lost 7 bases, with 5 bases between them. The CDR3 has 12 residues. The CDR3 spells CASSLRVGELFF. The DNA of the CDR3 is TGCGCCAGCAGCTTGCGGGTCGGGGAGCTGTTTTTT.

The J gene is TRBJ1-6, the V gene TRBV7-2; D gene ambiguous. The CDR3 runs to 14 residues. The germline V gene encodes CDR1 SGHTA and CDR2 FQGNSA. V lost 2 bases and J 7 bases, leaving 9 bases between the germline ends. The CDR3 spells CASSLLGFNSPLHF. The CDR3 nucleotides read TGTGCCAGCAGCTTATTGGGGTTCAATTCACCCCTCCACTTT.

This chain joins TRBV28 and TRBJ2-5, with D perhaps given as TRBD1 or TRBD2 (5 bases each). CDR1 is MDHEN and CDR2 is SYDVKM in the germline V gene. This CDR3 is built from 15 residues. Trimming took off 2 bases at V and 6 bases at J, with 16 bases between the two ends. Here the CDR3 DNA reads TGTGCCAGCAGTTTACTAGATGAGGGGCCGAAGACCCAGTACTTC. Protein product: CASSLLDEGPKTQYF.

J is TRBJ1-1 and V is TRBV7-9; 7 nucleotides match TRBD1. V lost 3 bases to trimming and J lost 0 bases; unmatched junction nucleotides: 1. This CDR3 has 14 residues. Germline CDR1 SEHNR, CDR2 FQNEAQ (reference sequence). CDR3 DNA sequence: TGTGCCAGCAGCTTGGGACAGATGAACACTGAAGCTTTCTTT. It codes for CASSLGQMNTEAFF.

The rearrangement links TRBV2 to TRBJ2-3; TRBD1 might be the D (6 bases). The CDR3 contains 14 residues. Germline lookup yields CDR1 SNHLY and CDR2 FYNNEI. The V end lost 3 bases, the J end lost 4 bases, and 11 bases lay between the germline ends. The CDR3 sequence is CASSDLRQADTQYF. CDR3 nucleotide sequence: TGTGCCAGCAGTGACCTCCGACAGGCAGATACGCAGTATTTT.

This clone was recorded only once. The chain couples TRBV29-1 to TRBJ2-1, with TRBD1 identical over 8 bases. The CDR3 covers 14 residues. Germline-derived CDR1 and CDR2 are SQVTM and ANQGSEA. V lost 4 bases to trimming and J lost 2 bases; unmatched junction nucleotides: 4. CDR3 residues: CSVADRGTYNEQFF. CDR3 nucleotides: TGCAGCGTTGCCGACAGGGGAACCTACAATGAGCAGTTCTTC.

The rearrangement joins TRBV10-3 to TRBJ2-3, with D perhaps TRBD1 (6 bases). The germline CDR1 and CDR2 sequences are ENHRY and SYGVKD. CDR3 size: 15 residues. Trimming cost V 6 bases and J 2 bases, with 15 bases left between them. CDR3 nucleotides: TGTGCCATCAGGCCCGAGAGGACAGACACAGATACGCAGTATTTT. Translating gives CAIRPERTDTDTQYF.

The chain is built from TRBV30 and TRBJ1-2; perhaps TRBD1 as D (5 bases). This CDR3 is built from 16 residues. The ends were cut back, 1 base at V and 1 base at J, with 16 bases in the middle. CDR1 and CDR2 from the germline V gene are GTSNPN and SVGIG (reference sequence). CDR3 DNA: TGTGCCTGGAGTGCCCCGACAGAAAGATTTAACTATGGCTACACCTTC. This gives the protein CAWSAPTERFNYGYTF.

This sequence joins TRBV6-5 and TRBJ2-3; 7 bases fit TRBD2. The V gene end was trimmed by 6 bases and the J gene end by 4 bases; junction bases not matched to a gene: 7. Germline V gives CDR1 MNHEY, CDR2 SVGAGI. The CDR3 loop spans 14 amino acids. The CDR3 DNA reads TGTGCCAGCAGCCGGGGGGACTCATCAGATACGCAGTATTTT. Translation gives CASSRGDSSDTQYF.

This chain connects TRBV18 to TRBJ1-3; no reliable D call. V lost 0 bases to trimming and J lost 3 bases, with 15 bases between them. Per the germline V gene, CDR1 is KGHSH and CDR2 is LQKENI. CDR3 length: 17 amino acids. The CDR3 nucleotides are TGTGCCAGCTCACCACCGAGTCATAGGGTCGATGGAAACACCATATATTTT. Amino acids: CASSPPSHRVDGNTIYF. Full variable domain (rest looked up from reference TRBV18 and TRBJ1-3): NAGVMQNPRHLVRRRGQEARLRCSPMKGHSHVYWYRQLPEEGLKFMVYLQKENIIDESGMPKERFSAEFPKEGPSILRIQQVVRGDSAAYFCASSPPSHRVDGNTIYFGEGSWLTVV.

The chain has TRBV6-1 and TRBJ1-1, with D maybe TRBD1 (5 bases). Germline CDR1 and CDR2: MNHNS and SASEGT. This CDR3 comprises 15 residues. V was trimmed by 2 bases and J by 3 bases, leaving 13 bases between them. The CDR3 DNA sequence: TGTGCCAGCAGTGAAATAACAGGAGGATACACTGAAGCTTTCTTT. This gives the protein CASSEITGGYTEAFF.

This clone was seen a single time. J is TRBJ1-1 and V is TRBV3-1 (or the pseudogene TRBV3-2); possibly TRBD1 for D (6 bases). The CDR3 is 14 residues long. CDR1 and CDR2 (germline): LGHDT, YNNKEL (reference sequence). Deletions cut 1 base from V and 8 bases from J, with 14 bases between. The CDR3 region is CASSQGLGTTEAFF. CDR3 bases: TGTGCCAGCAGCCAAGGTCTTGGGACAACGGAAGCTTTCTTT.

This chain joins TRBV7-9 and TRBJ1-1, with TRBD1 matching 8 bases. The CDR3 consists of 18 residues. Trimming cost V 2 bases and J 7 bases; bases outside gene matches: 18. Germline V gene lookup returns CDR1 SEHNR and CDR2 FQNEAQ (reference sequence). The CDR3 DNA reads as TGTGCCAGCAGCTTAACTCCCGGACAGGGCGGCCTCTTCGATGAAGCTTTCTTT. This translates into CASSLTPGQGGLFDEAFF.

The V and J genes are TRBV6-5 and TRBJ2-2, with D possibly matching TRBD1 (7 bases). Germline loops: CDR1 MNHEY, CDR2 SVGAGI. This CDR3 has 15 amino acids. V dropped 7 bases and J dropped 5 bases, with 17 bases sitting between them. CDR3 nucleotide sequence: TGTGCCAGCACCAATCAGGGGGGAAGTACCGGGGAGCTGTTTTTT. It yields the protein CASTNQGGSTGELFF.

This chain connects TRBV27 to TRBJ2-3, with 7 bases aligning to TRBD1. Germline CDR1 and CDR2: MNHEY and SMNVEV (reference sequence). Trimming removed 6 bases from V and 6 bases from J; junction bases left unmatched: 6. The CDR3 totals 13 residues. DNA for the CDR3: TGTGCCAGCAGGCCGGACAGGTCCGATACGCAGTATTTT. Its translation: CASRPDRSDTQYF.

The CDR3 region has the DNA TGTGCCAGCAGCTTAGAGGGCAGAAGGGATCAGCCCCAGCATTTT. It yields the protein CASSLEGRRDQPQHF. This sequence joins TRBV7-2 and TRBJ1-5; D remains ambiguous. Germline CDR1 and CDR2: SGHTA and FQGNSA. Trimming left V 1 base short and J 5 bases short, with 12 bases between. This CDR3 has 15 amino acids.

This clone has only a few counts. The V and J genes are TRBV5-4 and TRBJ2-7; 8 bases are a match to TRBD1. The CDR3 extends over 15 amino acids. The V segment lost 8 bases and the J segment 0 bases; nucleotides outside the gene matches: 10. Germline lookup yields CDR1 SGHNT and CDR2 YYREEE (reference sequence). The CDR3 DNA sequence: TGTGCCAGTCAGAGGTGGACAGGGAACTCCTACGAGCAGTACTTC. Translation: CASQRWTGNSYEQYF.